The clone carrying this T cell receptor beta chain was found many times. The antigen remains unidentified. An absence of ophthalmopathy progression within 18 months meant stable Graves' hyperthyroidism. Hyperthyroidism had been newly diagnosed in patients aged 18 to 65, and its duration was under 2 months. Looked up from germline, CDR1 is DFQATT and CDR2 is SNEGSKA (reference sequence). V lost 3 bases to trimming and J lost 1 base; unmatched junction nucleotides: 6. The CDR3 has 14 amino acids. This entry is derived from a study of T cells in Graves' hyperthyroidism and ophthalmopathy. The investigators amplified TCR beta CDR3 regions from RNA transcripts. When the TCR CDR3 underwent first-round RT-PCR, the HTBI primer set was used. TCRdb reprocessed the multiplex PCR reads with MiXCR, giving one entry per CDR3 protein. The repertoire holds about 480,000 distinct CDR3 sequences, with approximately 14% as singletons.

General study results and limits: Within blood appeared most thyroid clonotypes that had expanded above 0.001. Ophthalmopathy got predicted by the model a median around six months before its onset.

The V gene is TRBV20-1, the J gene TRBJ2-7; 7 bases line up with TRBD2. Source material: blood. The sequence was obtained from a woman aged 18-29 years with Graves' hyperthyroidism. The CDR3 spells CSASQPSGSYEQYF. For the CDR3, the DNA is TGCAGTGCTAGTCAGCCTAGCGGTTCCTACGAGCAGTACTTC.